Listed below are T cell receptor beta chains from one sample, sequenced in a study of cytomegalovirus exposure and HLA in healthy donors. TCRdb's copy holds only in-frame clones and misses some; the assay was immunoSEQ multiplex PCR. Of about 190,000 clones in the sample, roughly four fifths were seen once. The sample consisted of PBMCs. The receptors originated from a woman in her thirties in good health and CMV-seropositive. The CDR3 runs from the conserved cysteine through the conserved F or W. The order of the fields is V gene, clone size, J gene, D gene, CDR3 protein, CDR3 DNA. A D gene is named only where the DNA matches it firmly. Some rows have no size entry. The others give once, few or many, or a class for an expanded clone.

TRBV6-1	.	TRBJ2-7	.	CASSDAGASSYEQYF	TGTGCCAGCAGTGATGCAGGGGCAAGCTCCTACGAGCAGTACTTC
TRBV5-6	once	TRBJ2-7	.	CASSFSSSYEQYF	TGTGCCAGCAGCTTTTCTAGCTCCTACGAGCAGTACTTC
TRBV6-5	once	TRBJ2-3	.	CASSYSVAAGTDTQYF	TGTGCCAGCAGTTACTCCGTGGCCGCTGGCACAGATACGCAGTATTTT
TRBV2	.	TRBJ2-3	TRBD2	CASSGTRLSDTQYF	TGTGCCAGCAGCGGGACTAGATTGTCGGATACGCAGTATTTT
TRBV2	few	TRBJ2-7	.	CASSLALSYEQYF	TGTGCCAGCAGTCTAGCGCTCTCCTACGAGCAGTACTTC
TRBV28	.	TRBJ2-7	.	CASSPLSILARYEQYF	TGTGCCAGCAGCCCCCTTTCTATACTAGCCAGGTACGAGCAGTACTTC
TRBV2	.	TRBJ1-2	TRBD1	CASRETTGPVNYGYTF	TGTGCCAGCAGGGAGACGACAGGGCCCGTTAACTATGGCTACACCTTC
TRBV15	.	TRBJ2-7	TRBD1	CATSMGTGPQRYEQYF	TGTGCCACCAGCATGGGGACAGGGCCGCAGAGGTACGAGCAGTACTTC
TRBV4-1	once	TRBJ2-5	.	CASSQDLGGAETQYF	TGCGCCAGCAGCCAAGATCTTGGGGGGGCAGAGACCCAGTACTTC
TRBV11-2	.	TRBJ2-7	.	CASSLVLYEQYF	TGTGCCAGCAGCTTAGTTCTCTACGAGCAGTACTTC
TRBV7-6	.	TRBJ2-2	TRBD1	CASSPSGTVKAGELFF	TGTGCCAGCAGCCCCTCCGGGACAGTAAAGGCCGGGGAGCTGTTTTTT
TRBV29-1	.	TRBJ1-3	TRBD1	CSVEDRDRRNTIYF	TGCAGCGTTGAAGATAGGGACAGGAGAAACACCATATATTTT
TRBV5-6	once	TRBJ2-7	.	CASSLLQQTSDGYF	TGTGCCAGCAGCTTGTTGCAACAGACCTCCGACGGGTACTTC
TRBV18	.	TRBJ2-7	.	CASSSTRDPTYEQYF	TGTGCCAGCTCATCCACGCGGGACCCCACCTACGAGCAGTACTTC
TRBV19	.	TRBJ2-3	.	CASRTGLGGADTQYF	TGTGCCAGTAGGACGGGACTAGGGGGCGCAGATACGCAGTATTTT
TRBV15	.	TRBJ2-3	TRBD1	CATSLGAGQGSSDTQYF	TGTGCCACCAGCCTCGGAGCGGGACAGGGGAGTTCAGATACGCAGTATTTT
TRBV6-5	.	TRBJ1-1	.	CASSYSTEGNTEAFF	TGTGCCAGCAGTTACTCCACCGAGGGTAACACTGAAGCTTTCTTT
TRBV7-6	once	TRBJ2-1	TRBD2	CASSLRASGADNEQFF	TGTGCCAGCAGCTTAAGGGCTAGCGGGGCCGACAATGAGCAGTTCTTC
TRBV27	few	TRBJ2-1	.	CASSLAGYNEQFF	TGTGCCAGCAGTTTAGCAGGCTACAATGAGCAGTTCTTC
TRBV6-1	.	TRBJ1-1	.	CASSEGGNTEAFF	TGTGCCAGCAGTGAAGGAGGGAACACTGAAGCTTTCTTT
TRBV27	few	TRBJ2-1	TRBD1	CASSPPGQGSSNEQFF	TGTGCCAGCAGTCCACCAGGACAGGGGTCAAGCAATGAGCAGTTCTTC
TRBV19	few	TRBJ1-1	.	CASSIGRNRAFF	TGTGCCAGTAGTATTGGCAGGAATAGGGCTTTCTTT